This T cell receptor beta chain is drawn from a study of T cells after posttransplantation cyclophosphamide. CDR3 length equals 14 residues. Germline V lookup: CDR1 SGHVS, CDR2 FNYEAQ. J lost 8 bases, V lost 5 bases, and 6 bases had no gene match. Points on this clone: As yet, its antigen is unknown.

Some clones are missing from TCRdb's copy, which holds only in-frame ones; the method was immunoSEQ multiplex PCR. The sample shows about 66,000 clones, just over 90% of them seen only once. Overall study results and limits: Skin or GI-infiltrating T cells shared few TRB sequences with blood.

J is TRBJ2-1 and V is TRBV7-6; 10 nucleotides match TRBD2. This clonotype was sampled from a woman in her 30s in good health and a related stem cell transplant donor. The sequenced sample was PBMCs. In DNA form, the CDR3 reads TGTGCCAGCAGCGCTAGCGGGGGAGGGGATGAGCAGTTCTTC. Protein product: CASSASGGGDEQFF. The variable domain in full, completed from reference TRBV7-6 and TRBJ2-1, reads GAGVSQSPRYKVTKRGQDVALRCDPISGHVSLYWYRQALGQGPEFLTYFNYEAQQDKSGLPNDRFSAERPEGSISTLTIQRTEQRDSAMYRCASSASGGGDEQFFGPGTRLTVL.